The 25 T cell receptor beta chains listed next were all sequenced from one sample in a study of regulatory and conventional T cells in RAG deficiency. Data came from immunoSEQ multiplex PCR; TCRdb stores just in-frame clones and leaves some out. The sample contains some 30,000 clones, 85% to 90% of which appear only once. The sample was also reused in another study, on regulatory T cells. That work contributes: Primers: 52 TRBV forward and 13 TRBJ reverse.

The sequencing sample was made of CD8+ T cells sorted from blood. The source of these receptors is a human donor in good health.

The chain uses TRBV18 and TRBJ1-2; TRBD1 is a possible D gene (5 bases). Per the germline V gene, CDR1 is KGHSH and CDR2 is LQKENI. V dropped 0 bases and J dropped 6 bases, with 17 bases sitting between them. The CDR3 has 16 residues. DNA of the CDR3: TGTGCCAGCTCACCACCCGGGACTTCATTCGGGGATGGCTACACCTTC. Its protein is CASSPPGTSFGDGYTF.

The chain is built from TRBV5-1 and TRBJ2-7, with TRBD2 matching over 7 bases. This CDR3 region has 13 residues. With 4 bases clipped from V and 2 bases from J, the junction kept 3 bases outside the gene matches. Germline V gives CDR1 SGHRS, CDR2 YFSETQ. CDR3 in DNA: TGCGCCAGCAGCCCGGGAGGAGCCTACGAGCAGTACTTC. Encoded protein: CASSPGGAYEQYF.

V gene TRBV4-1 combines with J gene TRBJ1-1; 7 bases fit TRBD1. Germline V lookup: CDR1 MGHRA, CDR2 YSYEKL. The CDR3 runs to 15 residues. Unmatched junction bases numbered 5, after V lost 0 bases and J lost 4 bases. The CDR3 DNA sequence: TGCGCCAGCAGCCAAGAACCGTCAGGGGGCACTGAAGCTTTCTTT. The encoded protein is CASSQEPSGGTEAFF.

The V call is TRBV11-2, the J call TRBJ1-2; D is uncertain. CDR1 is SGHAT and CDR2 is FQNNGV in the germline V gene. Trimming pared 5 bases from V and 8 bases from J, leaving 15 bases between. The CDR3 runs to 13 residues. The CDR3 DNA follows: TGTGCCAGCAGCCTTAACCCGACGGAAGGCTACACCTTC. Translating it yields CASSLNPTEGYTF.

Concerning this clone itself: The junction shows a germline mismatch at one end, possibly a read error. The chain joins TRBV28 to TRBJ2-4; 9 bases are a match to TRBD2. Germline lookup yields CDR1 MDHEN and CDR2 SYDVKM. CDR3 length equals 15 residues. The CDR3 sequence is CASSSGTLAENIQYF. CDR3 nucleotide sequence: TGTGCCAGCTCTAGCGGGACCCTAGCCGAAAACATTCAGTACTTC.

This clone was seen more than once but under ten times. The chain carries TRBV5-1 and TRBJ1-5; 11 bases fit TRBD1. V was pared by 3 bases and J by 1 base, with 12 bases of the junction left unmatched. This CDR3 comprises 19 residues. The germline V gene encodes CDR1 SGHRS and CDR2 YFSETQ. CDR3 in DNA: TGCGCCAGCAGCTCGCCCCGGGACAGGGGGGATGGGAGCAATCAGCCCCAGCATTTT. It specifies CASSSPRDRGDGSNQPQHF.

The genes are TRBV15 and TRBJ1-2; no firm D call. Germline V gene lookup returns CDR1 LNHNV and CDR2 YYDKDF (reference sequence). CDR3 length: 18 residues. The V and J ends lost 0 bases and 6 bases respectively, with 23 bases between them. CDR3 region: CATSRDFSPVGRPDGYTF. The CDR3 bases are TGTGCCACCAGCAGAGATTTCTCCCCTGTTGGCAGACCCGATGGCTACACCTTC.

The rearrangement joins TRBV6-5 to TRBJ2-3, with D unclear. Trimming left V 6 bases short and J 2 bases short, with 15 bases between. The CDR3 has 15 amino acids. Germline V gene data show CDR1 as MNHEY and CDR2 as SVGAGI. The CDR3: CASSPTGPNTDTQYF. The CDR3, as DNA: TGTGCCAGCAGCCCGACCGGGCCTAACACAGATACGCAGTATTTT.

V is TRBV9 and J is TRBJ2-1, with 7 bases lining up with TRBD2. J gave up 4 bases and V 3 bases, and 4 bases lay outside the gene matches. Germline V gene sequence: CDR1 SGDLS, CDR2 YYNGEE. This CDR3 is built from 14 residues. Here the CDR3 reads CASSGDYLYNEQFF. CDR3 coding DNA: TGTGCCAGCAGCGGGGACTATCTTTACAATGAGCAGTTCTTC.

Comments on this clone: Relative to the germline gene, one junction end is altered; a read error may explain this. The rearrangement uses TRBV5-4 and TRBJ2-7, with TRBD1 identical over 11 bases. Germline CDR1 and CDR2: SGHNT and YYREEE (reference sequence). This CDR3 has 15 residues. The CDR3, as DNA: TGTGCCAGCAGCTCTAGGTCTGACGGCTCGGGACAGGGGGACTTC. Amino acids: CASSSRSDGSGQGDF. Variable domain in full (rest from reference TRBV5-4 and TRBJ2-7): ETGVTQSPTHLIKTRGQQVTLRCSSQSGHNTVSWYQQALGQGPQFIFQYYREEENGRGNFPPRFSGLQFPNYSSELNVNALELDDSALYLCASSSRSDGSGQGDFGPGTRLTVT.

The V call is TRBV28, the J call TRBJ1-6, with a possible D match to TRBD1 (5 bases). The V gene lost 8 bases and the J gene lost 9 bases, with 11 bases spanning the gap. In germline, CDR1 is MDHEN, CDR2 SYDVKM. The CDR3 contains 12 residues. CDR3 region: CASRDAASPLHF. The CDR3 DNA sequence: TGTGCCAGCCGGGACGCCGCTTCACCCCTCCACTTT.

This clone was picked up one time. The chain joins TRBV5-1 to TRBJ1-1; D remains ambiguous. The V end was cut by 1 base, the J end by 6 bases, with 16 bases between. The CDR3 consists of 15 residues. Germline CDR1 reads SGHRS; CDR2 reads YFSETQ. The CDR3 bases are TGCGCCAGCAGCTTGTTTGGGGATGGGGAGGCTGAAGCTTTCTTT. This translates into CASSLFGDGEAEAFF.

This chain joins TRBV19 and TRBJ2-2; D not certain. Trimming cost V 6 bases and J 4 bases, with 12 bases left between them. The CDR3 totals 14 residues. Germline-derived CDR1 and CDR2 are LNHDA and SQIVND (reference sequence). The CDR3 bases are TGTGCCAGTAGCTCCCGATTGGGCACCGGGGAGCTGTTTTTT. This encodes CASSSRLGTGELFF.

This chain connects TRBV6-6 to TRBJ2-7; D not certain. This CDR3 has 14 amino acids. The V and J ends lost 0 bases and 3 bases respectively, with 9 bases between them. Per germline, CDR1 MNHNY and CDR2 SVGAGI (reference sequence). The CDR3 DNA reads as TGTGCCAGCAGTTACTCTCGTGACCACTACGAGCAGTACTTC. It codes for CASSYSRDHYEQYF.

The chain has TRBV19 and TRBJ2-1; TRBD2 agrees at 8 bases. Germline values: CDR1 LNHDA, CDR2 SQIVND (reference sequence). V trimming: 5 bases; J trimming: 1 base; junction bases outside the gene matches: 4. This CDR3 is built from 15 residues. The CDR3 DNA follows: TGTGCCAGTAGTCCGCGGGGGGCGTCCTACAATGAGCAGTTCTTC. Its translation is CASSPRGASYNEQFF.

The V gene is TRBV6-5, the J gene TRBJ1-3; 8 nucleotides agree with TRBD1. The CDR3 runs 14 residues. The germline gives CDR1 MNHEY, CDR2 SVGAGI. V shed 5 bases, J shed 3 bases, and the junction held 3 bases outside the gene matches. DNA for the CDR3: TGTGCCAGCAGTGGAGGACAGGGTGGAAACACCATATATTTT. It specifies CASSGGQGGNTIYF.

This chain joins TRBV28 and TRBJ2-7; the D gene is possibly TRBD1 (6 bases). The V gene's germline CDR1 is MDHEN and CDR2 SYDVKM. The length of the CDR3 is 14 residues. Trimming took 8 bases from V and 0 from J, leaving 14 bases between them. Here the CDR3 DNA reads TGTGCCAGCCATCCTACAGGGAGCTCCTACGAGCAGTACTTC. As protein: CASHPTGSSYEQYF. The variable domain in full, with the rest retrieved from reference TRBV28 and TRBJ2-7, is DVKVTQSSRYLVKRTGEKVFLECVQDMDHENMFWYRQDPGLGLRLIYFSYDVKMKEKGDIPEGYSVSREKKERFSLILESASTNQTSMYLCASHPTGSSYEQYFGPGTRLTVT.

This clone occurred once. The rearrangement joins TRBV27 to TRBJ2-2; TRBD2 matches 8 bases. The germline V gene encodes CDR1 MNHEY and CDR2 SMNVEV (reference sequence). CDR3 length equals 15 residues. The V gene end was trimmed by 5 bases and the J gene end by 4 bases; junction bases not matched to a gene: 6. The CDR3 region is CASSPTSGFTGELFF. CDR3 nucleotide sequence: TGTGCCAGCAGTCCTACTAGCGGATTCACCGGGGAGCTGTTTTTT.

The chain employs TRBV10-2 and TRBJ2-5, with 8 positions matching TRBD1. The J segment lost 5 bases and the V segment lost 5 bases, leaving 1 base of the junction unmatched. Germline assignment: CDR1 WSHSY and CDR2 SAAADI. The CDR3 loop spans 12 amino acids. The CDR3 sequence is CASSTGGETQYF. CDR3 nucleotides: TGCGCCAGCAGTACAGGGGGTGAGACCCAGTACTTC.

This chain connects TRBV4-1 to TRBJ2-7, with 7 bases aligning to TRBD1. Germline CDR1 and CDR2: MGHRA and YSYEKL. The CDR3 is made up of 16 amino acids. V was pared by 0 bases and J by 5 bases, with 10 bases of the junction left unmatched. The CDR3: CASSQDFPDRVDEQYF. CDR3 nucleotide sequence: TGCGCCAGCAGCCAAGATTTCCCTGACAGGGTCGACGAGCAGTACTTC.

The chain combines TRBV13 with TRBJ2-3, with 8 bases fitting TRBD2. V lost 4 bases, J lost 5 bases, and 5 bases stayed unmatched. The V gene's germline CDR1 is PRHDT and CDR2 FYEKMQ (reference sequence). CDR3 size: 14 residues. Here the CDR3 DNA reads TGTGCCAGCAGCTCGGGACTAGGAGTAGATACGCAGTATTTT. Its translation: CASSSGLGVDTQYF.

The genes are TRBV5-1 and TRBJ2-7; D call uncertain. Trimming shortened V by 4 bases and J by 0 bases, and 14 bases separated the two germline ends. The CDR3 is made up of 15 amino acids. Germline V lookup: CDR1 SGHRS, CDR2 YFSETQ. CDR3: CASSVGGRLSYEQYF. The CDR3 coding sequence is TGCGCCAGCAGCGTCGGCGGTAGACTCTCCTACGAGCAGTACTTC.

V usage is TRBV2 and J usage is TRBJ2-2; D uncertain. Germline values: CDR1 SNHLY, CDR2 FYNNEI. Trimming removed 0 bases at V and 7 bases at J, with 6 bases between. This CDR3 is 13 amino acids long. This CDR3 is CASSEADHGELFF. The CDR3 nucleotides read TGTGCCAGCAGTGAAGCAGACCACGGGGAGCTGTTTTTT. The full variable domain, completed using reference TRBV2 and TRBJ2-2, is EPEVTQTPSHQVTQMGQEVILRCVPISNHLYFYWYRQILGQKVEFLVSFYNNEISEKSEIFDDQFSVERPDGSNFTLKIRSTKLEDSAMYFCASSEADHGELFFGEGSRLTVL.

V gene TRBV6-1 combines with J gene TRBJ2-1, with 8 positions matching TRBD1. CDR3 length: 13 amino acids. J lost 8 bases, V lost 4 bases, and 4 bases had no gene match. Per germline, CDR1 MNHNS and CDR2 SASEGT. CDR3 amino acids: CASSVDRVHEQFF. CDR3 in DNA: TGTGCCAGCAGTGTGGACAGGGTGCATGAGCAGTTCTTC.

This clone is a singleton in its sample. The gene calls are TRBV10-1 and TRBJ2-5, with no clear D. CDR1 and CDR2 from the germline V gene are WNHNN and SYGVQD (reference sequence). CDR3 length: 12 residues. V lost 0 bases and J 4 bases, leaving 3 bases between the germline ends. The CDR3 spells CASSESLETQYF. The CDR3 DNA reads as TGCGCCAGCAGTGAGTCTTTAGAGACCCAGTACTTC.